This T cell receptor (beta chain) is drawn from a study of blood T cells in healthy people across ages. Using a J-beta primer mix together with a sample-barcoded 5' primer, a second PCR was run for 7 to 11 cycles. Via MiXCR, TCRdb re-called the 5' RACE reads, giving one row per CDR3 protein. The profile shows around 710,000 distinct CDR3 sequences, roughly 45% of them singletons. The germline CDR1 and CDR2 sequences are SEHNR and FQNEAQ (reference sequence). The germline V and J ends were trimmed by 10 bases and 7 bases, with 13 bases remaining between them. This CDR3 contains 12 residues. Sequences were obtained from blood. The V gene is TRBV7-9, the J gene TRBJ1-4, with a weak D call TRBD1 (5 bases). This TCR was recovered from a woman in her fifties or sixties in good health. Here the CDR3 DNA reads TGTGCCACCGGCAGGGAAAGTGAAAAACTGTTTTTT. Its translation: CATGRESEKLFF.